These 19 T cell receptor beta chains were all obtained from the same sample, sequenced in a study of T cell changes during pregnancy in multiple sclerosis. This table comes from immunoSEQ multiplex PCR, and its TCRdb copy is limited to in-frame clones, with some not included. The sample lists 50,000 to 75,000 clones, 93% seen once, with 2% to 3% in the top ten. The sequences come from CD8+ T cells from peripheral blood mononuclear cells, collected in the third trimester of pregnancy. Every receptor here comes from a female donor with multiple sclerosis, enrolled in a pregnancy study.

The chain carries TRBV27 and TRBJ2-1; possible D gene TRBD2, 6 bases. V lost 6 bases to trimming and J lost 3 bases, with 9 bases between them. The germline CDR1 and CDR2 sequences are MNHEY and SMNVEV (reference sequence). This CDR3 is built from 13 residues. DNA of the CDR3: TGTGCCAGCAGGACTAGGGGCTACAATGAGCAGTTCTTC. This codes for CASRTRGYNEQFF.

As DNA, the CDR3 is TGTGCCAGTAGTCCCTCCGGGACTATCCTCTACGAGCAGTACTTC. It yields the protein CASSPSGTILYEQYF. This rearrangement joins TRBV19 to TRBJ2-7, with 7 bases matching TRBD2. The CDR3 totals 15 residues. J was trimmed by 3 bases and V by 5 bases; bases with no gene match: 10. Per germline, CDR1 LNHDA and CDR2 SQIVND (reference sequence).

This clone has just one count. V usage is TRBV4-1 and J usage is TRBJ1-1, with 9 bases fitting TRBD1. The CDR3 totals 16 residues. V was pared by 2 bases and J by 0 bases, with 4 bases of the junction left unmatched. Germline CDR1 is MGHRA and CDR2 is YSYEKL. In DNA, the CDR3 is TGCGCCAGCAGCCAAATGGGACAGGGCATGAACACTGAAGCTTTCTTT. As protein: CASSQMGQGMNTEAFF.

This chain uses TRBV4-2 with TRBJ2-1, with D hard to call. V was trimmed by 3 bases and J by 7 bases, leaving 10 bases between them. The CDR3 is 13 amino acids. Germline V lookup: CDR1 LGHNA, CDR2 YNFKEQ. CDR3 in amino acids: CASSQKQQNEQFF. Here the CDR3 DNA reads TGTGCCAGCAGCCAGAAACAACAGAATGAGCAGTTCTTC.

The chain carries TRBV28 and TRBJ2-1; weak D call: TRBD1 (6 bases). CDR3 length: 13 residues. Trimming removed 5 bases from V and 10 bases from J, with 15 bases in between. Per the germline V gene, CDR1 is MDHEN and CDR2 is SYDVKM. CDR3 region: CASSPPGTNEQFF. The DNA of the CDR3 is TGTGCCAGCAGTCCCCCCGGGACAAACGAGCAGTTCTTC.

The chain combines TRBV6-1 with TRBJ1-1; D may be TRBD1 (5 bases). CDR1 and CDR2 from the germline V gene are MNHNS and SASEGT. The CDR3 is 14 amino acids. V dropped 2 bases and J dropped 6 bases, with 13 bases sitting between them. This CDR3 is CASSERLGLPEAFF. DNA for the CDR3: TGTGCCAGCAGTGAAAGGCTGGGGCTACCTGAAGCTTTCTTT.

This sequence joins TRBV6-4 and TRBJ2-3; TRBD1 is a possible D gene (5 bases). Trimming took 1 base from V and 10 from J, leaving 15 bases between them. There are 14 residues in the CDR3. CDR1 is MRHNA, CDR2 SNTAGT, per germline. The CDR3 DNA follows: TGTGCCAGCAGTGACTTCGCGGATGGGGCGGCGCAGTATTTT. It translates to CASSDFADGAAQYF.

V gene TRBV9 combines with J gene TRBJ2-1; 8 nucleotides agree with TRBD2. This CDR3 is 16 amino acids long. With 3 bases clipped from V and 10 bases from J, the junction kept 15 bases outside the gene matches. Germline assignment: CDR1 SGDLS and CDR2 YYNGEE. The chain's CDR3 is CASSANRQREFSEQFF. The CDR3 bases are TGTGCCAGCAGCGCTAACCGGCAGCGGGAGTTCTCGGAGCAGTTCTTC.

This clone occurred once. The gene calls are TRBV7-9 and TRBJ1-1; 10 nucleotides match TRBD1. This CDR3 is built from 16 residues. J lost 0 bases, V lost 5 bases, and 6 bases had no gene match. Germline V gene sequence: CDR1 SEHNR, CDR2 FQNEAQ (reference sequence). CDR3 sequence: CASSPGQGGMNTEAFF. CDR3 sequence (DNA): TGTGCCAGCAGCCCTGGACAGGGGGGGATGAACACTGAAGCTTTCTTT.

This clone was observed once. At one of its ends the junction is not consistent with the germline gene, which may arise from a read error. The chain employs TRBV5-4 and TRBJ2-1; 7 nucleotides align to TRBD2. Germline CDR1 SGHNT, CDR2 YYREEE (reference sequence). The CDR3 sequence is 14 residues long. CDR3 coding DNA: TGTGCCAGCAGCTTGGCCGTGGAGATCAGCGGGACCCTCTTC. Its translation is CASSLAVEISGTLF.

The rearrangement links TRBV9 to TRBJ2-3; TRBD2 matches at 10 bases. V dropped 4 bases and J dropped 1; count of bases not matched to a gene: 6. Looked up from germline, CDR1 is SGDLS and CDR2 is YYNGEE. The CDR3 is made up of 16 amino acids. The chain's CDR3 is CASSFYGLAGTDTQYF. The CDR3 DNA reads TGTGCCAGCAGCTTCTACGGACTAGCGGGCACAGATACGCAGTATTTT.

The chain combines TRBV4-3 with TRBJ2-1; the match to TRBD2 covers 7 bases. The CDR3 spans 17 residues. The germline gives CDR1 LGHNA, CDR2 YSLEER. Losses at the gene ends were 4 bases for V and 1 base for J; bases not matched to a gene: 10. The CDR3 sequence is CASSPMVGGSSYNEQFF. CDR3 sequence (DNA): TGCGCCAGCAGCCCTATGGTTGGCGGGAGTTCCTACAATGAGCAGTTCTTC.

V and J are TRBV6-4 and TRBJ2-3; TRBD1 agrees at 9 bases. CDR1 is MRHNA and CDR2 is SNTAGT in the germline V gene. The junction had 5 bases not matched to a gene; V was cut back by 2 bases and J by 8 bases. The CDR3 sequence is 14 residues long. The CDR3 DNA reads TGTGCCAGCAGTGACCCGGGACAGGGTCCTACGCAGTATTTT. Translated: CASSDPGQGPTQYF.

The chain employs TRBV14 and TRBJ2-1, with 12 bases aligning to TRBD2. Germline V gene sequence: CDR1 SGHDN, CDR2 FVKESK. CDR3 size: 17 residues. Trimming took 3 bases from V and 8 from J; bases not matched to a gene: 11. Here the CDR3 DNA reads TGTGCCAGCAGCCAGACTAGCGGGAGTAGGGGTATCGATGAGCAGTTCTTC. Its translation: CASSQTSGSRGIDEQFF.

A single count supports this clone. The chain uses TRBV7-9 and TRBJ2-7, with D possibly matching TRBD2 (5 bases). Germline V CDR1 and CDR2: SEHNR, FQNEAQ (reference sequence). The CDR3 covers 12 residues. Trimming removed 3 bases from V and 7 bases from J, with 10 bases in between. CDR3 DNA sequence: TGTGCCAGCAGCTTGTACTGGGAGGAGCAGTACTTC. Protein product: CASSLYWEEQYF.

The table lists this clone with a count of one. The genes are TRBV7-8 and TRBJ2-7; a weak D match, TRBD2 (6 bases). The CDR3 loop spans 16 amino acids. Germline assignment: CDR1 SGHVS and CDR2 FQNEAQ. V lost 1 base, J lost 3 bases, and 16 bases lay in between. The CDR3 is CASSLVNRRELYEQYF. The CDR3 DNA reads TGTGCCAGCAGCTTAGTAAATCGGCGGGAACTCTACGAGCAGTACTTC.

The V gene is TRBV11-1, the J gene TRBJ2-7; D is perhaps TRBD1 (6 bases). Germline CDR1 SGHAT, CDR2 FQDESV (reference sequence). This CDR3 is 18 amino acids long. V lost 5 bases, J lost 1 base, and 24 bases lay in between. The CDR3 DNA sequence: TGTGCCAGCAGCCAAAGGAGAACGGGCAGGGGAATGTCCTACGAGCAGTACTTC. Translating gives CASSQRRTGRGMSYEQYF.

The rearrangement uses TRBV29-1 and TRBJ2-1; TRBD1 matches at 7 bases. CDR1 and CDR2 from the germline V gene are SQVTM and ANQGSEA. The CDR3 is 13 amino acids. The J segment lost 5 bases and the V segment lost 3 bases, leaving 4 bases of the junction unmatched. CDR3 region: CSVEGQGDNEQFF. The CDR3 coding sequence is TGCAGCGTTGAGGGGCAGGGGGACAATGAGCAGTTCTTC.

V gene TRBV6-1 combines with J gene TRBJ1-5; D is unclear. The CDR3 consists of 14 residues. Germline CDR1 and CDR2: MNHNS and SASEGT. V lost 1 base and J 5 bases, leaving 9 bases between the germline ends. Here the CDR3 reads CASSEGSGDQPQHF. The DNA for the CDR3 is TGTGCCAGCAGTGAAGGGTCCGGGGATCAGCCCCAGCATTTT.